Below are 5 T cell receptor beta chains sequenced from a single sample in a study of tumor-infiltrating lymphocytes in primary liver carcinoma (dated by TCRdb to the late 2010s). Sequencing was carried out with an Illumina HiSeq 2500. Starting from about 500 ng total RNA, TCRbeta-specific cDNA was produced by reverse transcription with a constant-region primer and ProtoScript II reverse transcriptase. Construction of the TCRbeta libraries relied on three nested rounds of multiplex PCR, following a slightly modified ARM-PCR procedure. Each of the first two PCR rounds ran for about 10 cycles using multiplex TRBV1-TRBV30 forward primers together with a Cbeta reverse primer. The raw public reads went through TCRdb reprocessing: fastp at Q25, MiXCR clone calling, in-frame beta chains kept. Under each unique CDR3 protein, matching rows form one entry showing the most common genes and DNA. Recorded for this sample are tens of thousands of distinct CDR3 sequences; over 65% of them occurred a single time. Clones ranked in the top ten supply less than 35% of the sample.

Total RNA and DNA were co-extracted without cell sorting from approximately 20-30 mg of bulk tissue using the AllPrep DNA/RNA mini kit. Source material: liver tumor tissue from sampling region 5. The cell subset or site label on this specimen signifies: tumor region T5, tumor centre. The receptors derive from a man in his forties or fifties with primary liver carcinoma and hepatitis B virus infection.

The V and J genes are TRBV6-1 and TRBJ2-7; the D call may be TRBD1 or TRBD2 (6 bases each). This CDR3 region has 15 residues. CDR1 MNHNS and CDR2 SASEGT come from the germline V gene. Trimming removed 7 bases at V and 12 bases at J, with 28 bases between. The CDR3 DNA follows: TGTGCCAGCACCCCTCGAAGGGGGGCGATACTCGAGTGGTACTTC. Amino acid sequence: CASTPRRGAILEWYF.

Regarding this clonotype: Here the CDR3 omits its conserved ending phenylalanine or tryptophan, so a read error is the likely source. The V and J genes are TRBV29-1 and TRBJ2-1; TRBD1 might be the D (5 bases). Germline lookup yields CDR1 SQVTM and CDR2 ANQGSEA. The CDR3 length is 11 residues. Trimming removed 7 bases from V and 11 bases from J, with 15 bases in between. The CDR3 sequence: CSAPTRGQQFL. The CDR3 DNA sequence: TGCAGCGCCCCCACAAGGGGTCAGCAGTTCCTC.

On this clonotype itself: An end of the junction differs from the germline gene, which may be a read error. The chain carries TRBV6-1 and TRBJ2-2; 8 bases are a match to TRBD1. The CDR3 totals 15 residues. Germline-derived CDR1 and CDR2 are MNHNS and SASEGT. The CDR3 spells CASSEGQVDTGELFF. CDR3 in DNA: TGTGCCAGCAGTGAGGGACAGGTGGACACCGGGGAGTTGTTTTTT.

The chain carries TRBV28 and TRBJ1-1; D is possibly TRBD1 (5 bases). The V gene's germline CDR1 is MDHEN and CDR2 SYDVKM. V was shortened by 1 base and J by 4 bases, with 10 bases between the two germline ends. The CDR3 spans 14 residues. The CDR3 region is CASSLSTGVTEAFF. The CDR3 nucleotides are TGTGCCAGCAGTTTATCCACAGGAGTCACTGAAGCTTTCTTT.

Points on this clonotype: With a much larger clone just one base away, this may be a read error. This rearrangement joins TRBV7-9 to TRBJ2-7; D gene ambiguous. Germline V gene lookup returns CDR1 SEHNR and CDR2 FQNEAQ (reference sequence). This CDR3 has 14 residues. V lost 7 bases, J lost 6 bases, and 19 bases lay in between. CDR3 sequence (DNA): TGTGCCAGCAAGGCAGCCGCGTCTTGGGGCGAGCAGTACTTC. Its protein is CASKAAASWGEQYF. The whole variable domain, remainder taken from reference TRBV7-9 and TRBJ2-7, is DTGVSQNPRHKITKRGQNVTFRCDPISEHNRLYWYRQTLGQGPEFLTYFQNEAQLEKSRLLSDRFSAERPKGSFSTLEIQRTEQGDSAMYLCASKAAASWGEQYFGPGTRLTVT.